This T cell receptor (beta chain) derives from a study of T-cell reconstitution after alpha-beta-depleted transplantation in children. This clonotype was counted ten times or more. Preparing the TCRbeta library involved the use of unique molecular identifiers. TCRdb independently ran MiXCR on the PCR reads; one entry per CDR3 protein. Of over 300,000 distinct CDR3 sequences in the sample, under 13% are singletons; the top ten hold around 2.4%. The receptor was derived from a human donor who donated a stem cell graft to a child with acute lymphoblastic leukemia. Material: PBMCs from the stem cell graft donor, obtained from the stem cell graft.

CDR3 region: CASSFAGTGYTEAFF. In DNA form, the CDR3 reads TGTGCCAGCAGCTTCGCCGGGACAGGGTACACTGAAGCTTTCTTT. The chain recombines TRBV7-3 with TRBJ1-1; 9 bases are a match to TRBD1. The V segment lost 3 bases and the J segment 3 bases; nucleotides outside the gene matches: 5. The germline CDR1 and CDR2 sequences are SGHTA and FQGTGA. The CDR3 loop spans 15 amino acids.